This T cell receptor beta chain stems from a study of siplizumab effects on memory and regulatory T cells. The CDR3 has 14 amino acids. Germline CDR1 reads SGHAT; CDR2 reads FQNNGV. V lost 5 bases to trimming and J lost 8 bases, with 15 bases between them. Assay used: immunoSEQ multiplex PCR; TCRdb lists only in-frame clones, some missing. The repertoire consists of more than 85,000 clones, with approximately 90% occurring once and the leading ten covering approximately 1.2%. Study-level findings and limits: Unstimulated subsets accounted for the mapping of only a minor share of the clones that were alloreactive. Proliferating Tregs' suppressive function in siplizumab cultures went unconfirmed. There appeared to be greater diversity in naive T cells than in memory cells, and naive T cells seemed major contributors to the alloresponse.

A word on this clone: Its antigen is as yet unknown.

This sequence was found in a human donor in good health. The chain employs TRBV11-2 and TRBJ1-4; no clear D gene. The sample consisted of CD4+ T cells sorted from blood. CDR3 DNA sequence: TGTGCCAGCAGCATAGGCCCCGGTAGCGAAAAACTGTTTTTT. Translated, it gives CASSIGPGSEKLFF.